Each of the 20 T cell receptor beta chains below was sequenced from the same sample in a study of T cells in Graves' hyperthyroidism and ophthalmopathy. Amplified regions were TCR beta CDR3 sequences from RNA transcripts. HTBI primers were used for first-round RT-PCR of the TCR CDR3. From the multiplex PCR reads, TCRdb called clonotypes with MiXCR, one entry per CDR3 protein. The sample lists a few hundred thousand distinct CDR3 sequences, around 20% occurring once. The source material was blood. These receptors were obtained from a man between 18 and 35 years old with Graves' hyperthyroidism.

Ten or more counts support this clonotype. The chain employs TRBV6-2 or TRBV6-3 and TRBJ2-2, with D maybe TRBD2 (5 bases). Trimming took 10 bases from V and 11 from J, leaving 17 bases between them. This CDR3 contains 12 residues. In germline, CDR1 is MNHEY, CDR2 SVGEGT. CDR3 sequence: CATAGYLGELFF. The CDR3 DNA reads TGTGCCACCGCGGGCTATCTGGGAGAGCTGTTTTTT.

The chain couples TRBV12-3 or TRBV12-4 to TRBJ1-5, with 7 bases that match TRBD1. CDR3 length: 14 residues. After removal of 6 bases from V and 3 bases from J, the junction contained 5 bases not matched to a gene. The CDR3 DNA reads TGTGCCAGCAGCTGGGACAGATTCAATCAGCCCCAGCATTTT. Its protein is CASSWDRFNQPQHF.

The chain has TRBV7-8 and TRBJ1-2; D ambiguous. In germline, CDR1 is SGHVS, CDR2 FQNEAQ. Trimming stripped 3 bases from V and 2 bases from J, with 10 bases between. This CDR3 region has 14 residues. Written as DNA, the CDR3 is TGTGCCAGCAGCTTGGACTGGGGAAACTATGGCTACACCTTC. As protein: CASSLDWGNYGYTF.

V and J are TRBV6-1 and TRBJ1-2; 9 nucleotides align to TRBD1. The V and J ends lost 8 bases and 4 bases, in that order; junction bases with no gene match: 14. CDR3 length equals 16 residues. From germline, CDR1 is MNHNS and CDR2 SASEGT. CDR3 coding DNA: TGTGCCAGCCCGAGACAGGGGGACGACGGAGGCTATGGCTACACCTTC. As protein: CASPRQGDDGGYGYTF.

At least ten counts were recorded for this clonotype. This chain connects TRBV27 to TRBJ1-2; 10 bases are a match to TRBD1. The CDR3 is made up of 15 amino acids. The V gene's germline CDR1 is MNHEY and CDR2 SMNVEV (reference sequence). V was clipped by 6 bases and J by 8 bases; unmatched bases: 12. This CDR3 is CASRSSGQGTFGYTF. CDR3 sequence (DNA): TGTGCCAGCAGAAGCTCGGGACAGGGGACTTTCGGCTACACCTTC.

This clonotype was recorded a few times. The chain is built from TRBV28 and TRBJ2-7, with 7 nucleotides matching TRBD1. In germline, CDR1 is MDHEN, CDR2 SYDVKM. CDR3 length equals 14 residues. V lost 6 bases to trimming and J lost 2 bases; unmatched junction nucleotides: 7. The CDR3 DNA is TGTGCCAGCAGCGACGGACAGGCTGCCTACGAGCAGTACTTC. This encodes CASSDGQAAYEQYF. The full variable domain, with the rest looked up from reference TRBV28 and TRBJ2-7, is DVKVTQSSRYLVKRTGEKVFLECVQDMDHENMFWYRQDPGLGLRLIYFSYDVKMKEKGDIPEGYSVSREKKERFSLILESASTNQTSMYLCASSDGQAAYEQYFGPGTRLTVT.

This rearrangement joins TRBV12-3 or TRBV12-4 to TRBJ1-2; D is unclear. The CDR3 has 13 residues. The V end was cut by 6 bases, the J end by 4 bases, with 12 bases between. As DNA, the CDR3 is TGTGCCAGCAGCGCGACGGAAACCTATGGCTACACCTTC. As protein: CASSATETYGYTF.

This clonotype was picked up many times. This sequence joins TRBV28 and TRBJ2-7, with D perhaps TRBD1 (6 bases). The CDR3 spans 15 residues. V lost 5 bases and J 0 bases, leaving 14 bases between the germline ends. CDR1 is MDHEN, CDR2 SYDVKM, per germline. CDR3 amino acids: CASSPWDTFSYEQYF. The CDR3 nucleotides are TGTGCCAGCAGTCCCTGGGACACCTTCTCCTACGAGCAGTACTTC.

Ten or more counts support this clonotype. The rearrangement links TRBV30 to TRBJ2-7; D possibly corresponds to TRBD2 (6 bases). V was clipped by 2 bases and J by 4 bases, with 12 bases between them. Germline-derived CDR1 and CDR2 are GTSNPN and SVGIG (reference sequence). The CDR3 is 13 amino acids. CDR3 nucleotide sequence: TGTGCCTGGAGTTTGCGGGGCCTTTACGAGCAGTACTTC. The encoded protein is CAWSLRGLYEQYF.

This clonotype was picked up a small number of times. The rearrangement links TRBV9 to TRBJ1-1; no firm D call. The CDR3 is 13 residues long. Trimming removed 3 bases at V and 5 bases at J, with 11 bases between. Germline CDR1 and CDR2: SGDLS and YYNGEE. The CDR3 protein is CASSEHGRTEAFF. CDR3 nucleotides: TGTGCCAGCAGCGAACACGGGCGGACTGAAGCTTTCTTT.

This clonotype was counted ten times or more. The V and J genes are TRBV6-5 and TRBJ2-5; 8 bases line up with TRBD2. In germline, CDR1 is MNHEY, CDR2 SVGAGI. V trimming: 3 bases; J trimming: 4 bases; junction bases outside the gene matches: 7. CDR3 length: 15 residues. CDR3 region: CASSYTGGAGETQYF. In nucleotides, the CDR3 is TGTGCCAGCAGTTATACGGGGGGGGCCGGAGAGACCCAGTACTTC.

This clonotype was picked up many times. J is TRBJ1-5 and V is TRBV2; no clear D gene. V dropped 6 bases and J dropped 4 bases, with 13 bases sitting between them. The CDR3 totals 14 residues. Per the germline V gene, CDR1 is SNHLY and CDR2 is FYNNEI. This CDR3 reads CASSFDGRNQPQHF. The CDR3, as DNA: TGTGCCAGCAGCTTCGACGGACGGAATCAGCCCCAGCATTTT.

Only a few counts were recorded for this clonotype. This may stem from a read error, because a much larger clone lies one nucleotide away. The gene calls are TRBV25-1 and TRBJ2-7; 10 nucleotides align to TRBD2. This CDR3 has 18 residues. Germline CDR1 reads MGHDK; CDR2 reads SYGVNS. The CDR3 loop reads CASSPSGRARRSSYELYF. CDR3 coding DNA: TGTGCCAGCAGTCCAAGCGGGAGGGCTAGAAGGAGCTCCTACGAGCTGTACTTC.

Ten or more counts support this clonotype. This chain connects TRBV30 to TRBJ2-5; 9 bases fit TRBD2. Germline CDR1 GTSNPN, CDR2 SVGIG (reference sequence). With V trimmed by 1 base and J by 5 bases, 23 bases remained unmatched. CDR3 size: 20 residues. The CDR3 DNA is TGTGCCTGGAGTGCGCCCTATGGCGGGGGGGTTCGGGGGTACGAGGAGACCCAGTACTTC. Translated: CAWSAPYGGGVRGYEETQYF.

This clonotype was detected many times. V is TRBV20-1 and J is TRBJ1-5; D not certain. The V end lost 1 base, the J end lost 11 bases, and 9 bases lay between the germline ends. Germline CDR1 DFQATT, CDR2 SNEGSKA (reference sequence). This CDR3 has 11 residues. The CDR3, as DNA: TGCAGTGCTAGAGTCCTCTCGGCCCAGCATTTT. Residues: CSARVLSAQHF.

This clonotype was detected a few times. V gene TRBV13 combines with J gene TRBJ1-3; 9 positions agree with TRBD1. Trimming cost V 4 bases and J 4 bases; bases outside gene matches: 11. Germline CDR1 reads PRHDT; CDR2 reads FYEKMQ (reference sequence). The CDR3 extends over 17 amino acids. The CDR3 DNA is TGTGCCAGCAGCTCCAGGCCGAGTACAGGGGGCGGAAACACCATATATTTT. Amino acids: CASSSRPSTGGGNTIYF.

This clonotype has more than one count but fewer than ten. The gene calls are TRBV19 and TRBJ1-1; D remains unclear. The CDR3 consists of 12 residues. Trimming took off 8 bases at V and 4 bases at J, with 11 bases between the two ends. Germline V CDR1 and CDR2: LNHDA, SQIVND (reference sequence). CDR3 sequence reads: CASLGMGTEAFF. The CDR3 coding sequence is TGTGCCAGTTTGGGGATGGGCACTGAAGCTTTCTTT. Looking up the rest from reference TRBV19 and TRBJ1-1 gives the full variable domain: DGGITQSPKYLFRKEGQNVTLSCEQNLNHDAMYWYRQDPGQGLRLIYYSQIVNDFQKGDIAEGYSVSREKKESFPLTVTSAQKNPTAFYLCASLGMGTEAFFGQGTRLTVV.

This clonotype was seen ten or more times. The chain carries TRBV29-1 and TRBJ2-5; D is unresolved. The length of the CDR3 is 14 residues. V lost 0 bases and J lost 2, with 10 bases in between. CDR1 is SQVTM and CDR2 is ANQGSEA in the germline V gene. The CDR3 sequence is CSVEDPAAQETQYF. CDR3 bases: TGCAGCGTTGAAGATCCGGCAGCTCAAGAGACCCAGTACTTC.

In this sample, this clonotype turned up many times. The rearrangement joins TRBV12-3 or TRBV12-4 to TRBJ1-5; D is possibly TRBD1 (6 bases). V was pared by 5 bases and J by 0 bases, with 14 bases between. The CDR3 covers 16 residues. The CDR3 nucleotides are TGTGCCAGCAGTCCGCGGGGGGCCCCTAGCAATCAGCCCCAGCATTTT. It yields the protein CASSPRGAPSNQPQHF.

V usage is TRBV28 and J usage is TRBJ2-7; either TRBD1 or TRBD2 may fit D (5 bases each). Germline V gene sequence: CDR1 MDHEN, CDR2 SYDVKM. CDR3 length equals 16 residues. V lost 7 bases to trimming and J lost 2 bases, with 21 bases between them. CDR3 bases: TGTGCCAGCAACAGCCTTGGGGGAATGGAAGCCTACGAGCAGTACTTC. As protein: CASNSLGGMEAYEQYF.